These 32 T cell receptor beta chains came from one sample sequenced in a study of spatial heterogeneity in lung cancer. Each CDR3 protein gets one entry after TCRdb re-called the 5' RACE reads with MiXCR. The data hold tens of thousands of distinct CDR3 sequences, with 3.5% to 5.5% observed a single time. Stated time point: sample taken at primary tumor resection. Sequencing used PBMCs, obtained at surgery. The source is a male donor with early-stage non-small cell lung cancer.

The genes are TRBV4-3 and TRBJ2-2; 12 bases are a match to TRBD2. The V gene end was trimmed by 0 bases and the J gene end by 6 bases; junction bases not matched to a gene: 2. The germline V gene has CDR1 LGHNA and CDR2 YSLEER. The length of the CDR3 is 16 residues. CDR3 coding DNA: TGCGCCAGCAGCCAAGAACTAGCGGGAGGTCCCGGGGAGCTGTTTTTT. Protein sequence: CASSQELAGGPGELFF.

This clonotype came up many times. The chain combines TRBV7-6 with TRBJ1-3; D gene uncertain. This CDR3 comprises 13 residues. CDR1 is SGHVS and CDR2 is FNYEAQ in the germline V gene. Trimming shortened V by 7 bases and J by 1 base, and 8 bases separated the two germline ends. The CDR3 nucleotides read TGTGCCAGCAAGGTCGGGTCTGGAAACACCATATATTTT. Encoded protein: CASKVGSGNTIYF.

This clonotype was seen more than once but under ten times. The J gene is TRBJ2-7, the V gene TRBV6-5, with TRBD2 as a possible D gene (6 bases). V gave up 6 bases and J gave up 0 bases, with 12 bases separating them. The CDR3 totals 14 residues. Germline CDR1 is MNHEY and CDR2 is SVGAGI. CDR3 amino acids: CASRPAGNSYEQYF. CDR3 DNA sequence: TGTGCCAGCAGGCCCGCGGGGAACTCCTACGAGCAGTACTTC.

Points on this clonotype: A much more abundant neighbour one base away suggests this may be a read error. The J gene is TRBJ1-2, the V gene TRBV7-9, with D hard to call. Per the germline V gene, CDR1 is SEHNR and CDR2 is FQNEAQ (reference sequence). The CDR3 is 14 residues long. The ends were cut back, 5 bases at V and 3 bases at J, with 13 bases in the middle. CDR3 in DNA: TGTGCCAGCAGCCTTAACGAGCAGGACTATGGCTACACCTTC. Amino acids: CASSLNEQDYGYTF.

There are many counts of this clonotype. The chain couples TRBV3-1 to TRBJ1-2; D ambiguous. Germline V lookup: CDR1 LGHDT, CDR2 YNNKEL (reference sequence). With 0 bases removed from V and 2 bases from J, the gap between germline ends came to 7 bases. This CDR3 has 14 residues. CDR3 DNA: TGTGCCAGCAGCCAAGATCCAGCCAACTATGGCTACACCTTC. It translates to CASSQDPANYGYTF.

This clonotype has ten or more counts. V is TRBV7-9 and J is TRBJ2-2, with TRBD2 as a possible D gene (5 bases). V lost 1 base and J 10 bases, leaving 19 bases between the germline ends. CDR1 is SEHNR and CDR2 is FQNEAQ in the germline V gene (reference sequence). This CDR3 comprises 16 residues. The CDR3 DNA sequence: TGTGCCAGCAGCTTAGTAAGGCCCGGGGTCGAGCTGGAGCTGTTTTTT. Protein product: CASSLVRPGVELELFF. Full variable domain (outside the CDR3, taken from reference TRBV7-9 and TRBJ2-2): DTGVSQNPRHKITKRGQNVTFRCDPISEHNRLYWYRQTLGQGPEFLTYFQNEAQLEKSRLLSDRFSAERPKGSFSTLEIQRTEQGDSAMYLCASSLVRPGVELELFFGEGSRLTVL.

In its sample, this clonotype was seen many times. The CDR3 spells CATSIPGVANEKLFF. In DNA, the CDR3 is TGTGCCACCAGCATACCAGGGGTAGCTAATGAAAAACTGTTTTTT. The V call is TRBV15, the J call TRBJ1-4; D might be TRBD1 (6 bases). The CDR3 has 15 residues. V lost 4 bases and J lost 3, with 12 bases in between. Germline V gene lookup returns CDR1 LNHNV and CDR2 YYDKDF (reference sequence).

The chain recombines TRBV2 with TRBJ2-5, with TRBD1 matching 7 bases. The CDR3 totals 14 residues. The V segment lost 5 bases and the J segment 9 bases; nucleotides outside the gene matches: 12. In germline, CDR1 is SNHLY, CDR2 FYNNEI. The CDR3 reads CASSSTGLTASQYF. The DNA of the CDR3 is TGTGCCAGCAGTTCGACAGGGTTGACGGCGTCCCAGTACTTC.

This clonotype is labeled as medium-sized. CDR3 nucleotide sequence: TGTGCCAGCAGCCAAGTCGGCGGGGGGGCCGCAGATACGCAGTATTTT. It codes for CASSQVGGGAADTQYF. The chain links TRBV4-2 to TRBJ2-3, with 9 bases that match TRBD2. The CDR3 loop spans 16 amino acids. V was pared by 1 base and J by 4 bases, with 6 bases of the junction left unmatched. Germline CDR1 is LGHNA and CDR2 is YNFKEQ.

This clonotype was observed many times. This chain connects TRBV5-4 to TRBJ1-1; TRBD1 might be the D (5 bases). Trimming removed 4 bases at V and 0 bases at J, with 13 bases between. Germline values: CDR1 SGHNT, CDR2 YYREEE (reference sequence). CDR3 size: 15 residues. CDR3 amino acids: CASSPSGDLNTEAFF. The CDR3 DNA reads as TGTGCCAGCAGCCCTTCGGGGGACCTGAACACTGAAGCTTTCTTT. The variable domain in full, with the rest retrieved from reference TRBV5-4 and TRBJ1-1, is ETGVTQSPTHLIKTRGQQVTLRCSSQSGHNTVSWYQQALGQGPQFIFQYYREEENGRGNFPPRFSGLQFPNYSSELNVNALELDDSALYLCASSPSGDLNTEAFFGQGTRLTVV.

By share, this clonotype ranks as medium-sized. The CDR3 DNA follows: TGTGCCAGCAGTTTATCGGCTGGCACAGATACGCAGTATTTT. It specifies CASSLSAGTDTQYF. The gene calls are TRBV27 and TRBJ2-3; D gene unclear. V gave up 0 bases and J gave up 1 base, with 5 bases separating them. The CDR3 extends over 14 amino acids. Germline assignment: CDR1 MNHEY and CDR2 SMNVEV (reference sequence).

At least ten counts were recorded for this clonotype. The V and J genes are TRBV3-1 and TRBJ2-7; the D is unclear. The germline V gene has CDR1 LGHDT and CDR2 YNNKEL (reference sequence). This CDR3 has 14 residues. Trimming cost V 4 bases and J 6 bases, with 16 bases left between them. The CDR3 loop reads CASSPEPSNPEQYF. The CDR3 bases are TGTGCCAGCAGCCCCGAGCCATCCAACCCCGAGCAGTACTTC.

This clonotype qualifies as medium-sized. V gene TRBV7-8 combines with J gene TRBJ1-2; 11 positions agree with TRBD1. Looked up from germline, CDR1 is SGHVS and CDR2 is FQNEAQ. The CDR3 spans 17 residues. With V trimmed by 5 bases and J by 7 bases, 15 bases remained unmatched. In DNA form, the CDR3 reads TGTGCCAGCAGCCCTAACTCCGGGACAGGGGGAATCGGTGGCTACACCTTC. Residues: CASSPNSGTGGIGGYTF.

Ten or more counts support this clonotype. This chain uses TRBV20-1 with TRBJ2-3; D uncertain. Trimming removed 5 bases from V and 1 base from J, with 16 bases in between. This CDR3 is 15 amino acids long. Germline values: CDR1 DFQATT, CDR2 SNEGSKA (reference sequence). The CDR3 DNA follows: TGCAGTGCTGGTTCTAGGGAAATTGGCACAGATACGCAGTATTTT. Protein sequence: CSAGSREIGTDTQYF.

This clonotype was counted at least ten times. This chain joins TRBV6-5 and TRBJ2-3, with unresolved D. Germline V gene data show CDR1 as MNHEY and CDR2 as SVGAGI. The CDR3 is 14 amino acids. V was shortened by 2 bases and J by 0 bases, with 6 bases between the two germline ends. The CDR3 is CASSYQTSTDTQYF. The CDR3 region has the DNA TGTGCCAGCAGTTACCAAACTAGCACAGATACGCAGTATTTT.

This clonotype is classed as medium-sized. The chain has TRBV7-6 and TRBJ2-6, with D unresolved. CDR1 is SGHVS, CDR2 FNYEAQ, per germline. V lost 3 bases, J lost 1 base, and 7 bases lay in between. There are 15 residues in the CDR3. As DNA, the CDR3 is TGTGCCAGCAGCTTGAACCCTTCTGGGGCCAACGTCCTGACTTTC. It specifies CASSLNPSGANVLTF.

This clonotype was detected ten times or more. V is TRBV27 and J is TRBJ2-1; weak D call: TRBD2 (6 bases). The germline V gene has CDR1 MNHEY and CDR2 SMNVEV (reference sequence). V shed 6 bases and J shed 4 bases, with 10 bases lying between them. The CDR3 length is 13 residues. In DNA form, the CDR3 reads TGTGCCAGCAGCTTAGCGGAATACAATGAGCAGTTCTTC. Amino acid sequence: CASSLAEYNEQFF.

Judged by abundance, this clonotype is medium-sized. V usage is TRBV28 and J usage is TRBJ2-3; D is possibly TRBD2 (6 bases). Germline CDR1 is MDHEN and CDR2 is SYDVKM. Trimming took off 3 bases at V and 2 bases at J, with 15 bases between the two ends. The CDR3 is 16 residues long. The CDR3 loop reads CASSFGAASATDTQYF. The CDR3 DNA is TGTGCCAGCAGTTTCGGAGCGGCTAGCGCCACAGATACGCAGTATTTT.

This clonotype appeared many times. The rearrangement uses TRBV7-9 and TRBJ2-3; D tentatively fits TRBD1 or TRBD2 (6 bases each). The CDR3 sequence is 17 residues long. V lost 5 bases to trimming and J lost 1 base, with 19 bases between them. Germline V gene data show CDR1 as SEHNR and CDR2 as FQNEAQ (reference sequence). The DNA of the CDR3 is TGTGCCAGCAGCCAAGTCGGGGGCGGGGAGCGCACAGATACGCAGTATTTT. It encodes CASSQVGGGERTDTQYF.

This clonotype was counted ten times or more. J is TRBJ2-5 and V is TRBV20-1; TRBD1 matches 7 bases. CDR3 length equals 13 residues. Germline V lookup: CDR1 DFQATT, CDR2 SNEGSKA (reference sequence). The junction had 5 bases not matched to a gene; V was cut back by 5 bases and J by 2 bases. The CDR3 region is CSALGTAQETQYF. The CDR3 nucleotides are TGCAGTGCTCTTGGGACAGCTCAAGAGACCCAGTACTTC.

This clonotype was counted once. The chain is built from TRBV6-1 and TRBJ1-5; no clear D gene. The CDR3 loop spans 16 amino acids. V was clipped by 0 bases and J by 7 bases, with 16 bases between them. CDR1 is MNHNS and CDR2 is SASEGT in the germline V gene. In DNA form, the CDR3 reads TGTGCCAGCAGTGAAGCCCCGGTGAGACAAGGGCAGCCCCAGCATTTT. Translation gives CASSEAPVRQGQPQHF.

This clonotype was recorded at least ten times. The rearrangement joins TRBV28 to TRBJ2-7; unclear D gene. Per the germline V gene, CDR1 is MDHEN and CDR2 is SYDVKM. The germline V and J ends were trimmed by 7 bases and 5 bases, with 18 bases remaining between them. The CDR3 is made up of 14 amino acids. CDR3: CASTLERDYDEQYF. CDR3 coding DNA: TGTGCCAGCACCTTGGAAAGGGATTATGACGAGCAGTACTTC.

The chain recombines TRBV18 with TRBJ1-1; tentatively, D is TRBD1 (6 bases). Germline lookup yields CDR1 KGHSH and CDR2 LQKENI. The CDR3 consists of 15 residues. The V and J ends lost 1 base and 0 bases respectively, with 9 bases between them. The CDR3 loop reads CASSPQGQMNTEAFF. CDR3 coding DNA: TGTGCCAGCTCACCACAAGGACAGATGAACACTGAAGCTTTCTTT.

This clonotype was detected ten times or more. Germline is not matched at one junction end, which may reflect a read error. CDR3 loop: CASSVAPGGSNSPLPF. The CDR3 bases are TGTGCCAGCAGCGTAGCCCCCGGGGGGAGTAATTCACCCCTCCCCTTT. J is TRBJ1-6 and V is TRBV9, with D perhaps matching TRBD1 (5 bases). The V gene's germline CDR1 is SGDLS and CDR2 YYNGEE. The CDR3 spans 16 residues. Full variable domain (outside the CDR3, taken from reference TRBV9 and TRBJ1-6): DSGVTQTPKHLITATGQRVTLRCSPRSGDLSVYWYQQSLDQGLQFLIQYYNGEERAKGNILERFSAQQFPDLHSELNLSSLELGDSALYFCASSVAPGGSNSPLPFGNGTRLTVT.

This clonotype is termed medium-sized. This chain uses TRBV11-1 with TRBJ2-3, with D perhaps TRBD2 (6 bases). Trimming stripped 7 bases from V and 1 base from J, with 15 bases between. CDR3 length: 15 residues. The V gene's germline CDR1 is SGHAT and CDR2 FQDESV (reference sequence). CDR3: CASTTGPSGTDTQYF. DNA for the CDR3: TGTGCCAGCACCACGGGGCCTAGCGGCACAGATACGCAGTATTTT.

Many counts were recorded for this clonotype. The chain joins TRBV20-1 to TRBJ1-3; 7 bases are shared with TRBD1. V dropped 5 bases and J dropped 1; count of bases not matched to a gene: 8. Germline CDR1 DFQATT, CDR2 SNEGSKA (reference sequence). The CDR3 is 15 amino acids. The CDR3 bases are TGCAGTGCTTCGACAGGGAAGGGGTCTGGAAACACCATATATTTT. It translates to CSASTGKGSGNTIYF.

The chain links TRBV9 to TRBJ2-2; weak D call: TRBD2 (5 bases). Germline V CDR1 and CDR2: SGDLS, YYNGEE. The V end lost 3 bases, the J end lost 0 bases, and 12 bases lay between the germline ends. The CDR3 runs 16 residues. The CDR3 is CASSGTRGPNTGELFF. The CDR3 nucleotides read TGTGCCAGCAGCGGAACTAGAGGACCGAACACCGGGGAGCTGTTTTTT.

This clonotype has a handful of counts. CDR3: CASSFKDGYEQYF. The CDR3 DNA reads TGTGCCAGCAGCTTCAAGGACGGCTACGAGCAGTACTTC. The rearrangement joins TRBV7-9 to TRBJ2-7; D is uncertain. The V end lost 3 bases, the J end lost 3 bases, and 9 bases lay between the germline ends. Germline values: CDR1 SEHNR, CDR2 FQNEAQ (reference sequence). This CDR3 has 13 residues.

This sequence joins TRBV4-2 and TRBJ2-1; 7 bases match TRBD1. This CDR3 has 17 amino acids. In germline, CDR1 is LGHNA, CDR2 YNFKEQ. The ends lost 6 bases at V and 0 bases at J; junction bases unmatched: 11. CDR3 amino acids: CASRGGQATSSYNEQFF. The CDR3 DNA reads TGTGCCAGCAGAGGCGGACAGGCGACGAGCTCCTACAATGAGCAGTTCTTC.

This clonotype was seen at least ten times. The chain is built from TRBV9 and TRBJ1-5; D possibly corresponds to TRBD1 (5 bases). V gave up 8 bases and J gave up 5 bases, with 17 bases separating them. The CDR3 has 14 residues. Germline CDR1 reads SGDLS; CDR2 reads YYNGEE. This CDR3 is CASGGSVFYQPQHF. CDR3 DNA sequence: TGTGCCAGTGGGGGGTCAGTTTTTTATCAGCCCCAGCATTTT.

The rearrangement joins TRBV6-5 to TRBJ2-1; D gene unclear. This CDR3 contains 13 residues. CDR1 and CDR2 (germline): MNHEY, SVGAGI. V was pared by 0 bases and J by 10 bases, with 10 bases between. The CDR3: CASSYSSSREQFF. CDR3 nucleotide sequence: TGTGCCAGCAGTTACTCCTCTTCTAGGGAGCAGTTCTTC.

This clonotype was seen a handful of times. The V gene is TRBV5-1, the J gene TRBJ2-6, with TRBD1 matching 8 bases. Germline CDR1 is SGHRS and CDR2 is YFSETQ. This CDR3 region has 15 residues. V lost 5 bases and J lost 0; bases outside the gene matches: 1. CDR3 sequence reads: CASRDRVSGANVLTF. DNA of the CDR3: TGCGCCAGCAGGGACAGGGTCTCTGGGGCCAACGTCCTGACTTTC.